The 27 T cell receptor beta chains below all came from one sample that was sequenced in a study of T cell repertoires in cytomegalovirus infection. TCRdb independently ran MiXCR on the reads; one entry per CDR3 protein. The sample contains about 130,000 distinct CDR3 sequences, almost 9% of which appear only once. Sequencing was done on a sample of PBMCs. All receptors come from a human donor in good health (CMV status not recorded). Some clones in this sample may be carry-over from other donors' samples.

There are a few counts of this clonotype. This chain links TRBV28 with TRBJ1-5; tentative D call: TRBD1 (6 bases). V was clipped by 8 bases and J by 1 base, with 21 bases between them. The germline V gene has CDR1 MDHEN and CDR2 SYDVKM. CDR3 length equals 17 residues. The CDR3 here is CASLPGGAGSSNQPQHF. The CDR3 DNA follows: TGTGCCAGCCTCCCGGGGGGCGCAGGTTCAAGCAATCAGCCCCAGCATTTT.

The chain uses TRBV3-1 and TRBJ1-3; 8 bases fit TRBD1. This CDR3 has 17 residues. CDR1 and CDR2 (germline): LGHDT, YNNKEL (reference sequence). V gave up 3 bases and J gave up 1 base; unmatched junction bases: 8. CDR3 coding DNA: TGTGCCAGCAGCCAGGGCAGGGGGCTTATTTCTGGAAACACCATATATTTT. Amino acids: CASSQGRGLISGNTIYF.

This clonotype was counted at least ten times. The rearrangement links TRBV28 to TRBJ1-2; perhaps TRBD1 as D (5 bases). This CDR3 has 12 amino acids. V was clipped by 10 bases and J by 5 bases, with 14 bases between them. CDR1 MDHEN and CDR2 SYDVKM come from the germline V gene. This CDR3 reads CAIAPGEYGYTF. DNA of the CDR3: TGTGCCATCGCCCCGGGGGAGTATGGCTACACCTTC.

The sample holds many counts of this clonotype. In DNA, the CDR3 is TGTGCCAGCGTAGCCGGCTGGGGACTAGCGAAATTGTCGGATGAGCAGTTCTTC. This sequence encodes CASVAGWGLAKLSDEQFF. The chain joins TRBV7-9 to TRBJ2-1; 10 bases fit TRBD2. J gave up 8 bases and V 8 bases, and 21 bases lay outside the gene matches. The CDR3 runs to 18 residues. The V gene's germline CDR1 is SEHNR and CDR2 FQNEAQ (reference sequence).

The V call is TRBV11-2, the J call TRBJ1-2; 7 bases agree with TRBD1. The CDR3 runs to 13 residues. V lost 5 bases and J lost 6; bases outside the gene matches: 6. In germline, CDR1 is SGHAT, CDR2 FQNNGV. The CDR3 nucleotides read TGTGCCAGCAGCCTTGGACAGGTTGATGGCTACACCTTC. It yields the protein CASSLGQVDGYTF.

This clonotype was found many times. CDR3 in amino acids: CASSPEVARKLFF. The CDR3 region has the DNA TGTGCCAGCAGCCCGGAGGTGGCTCGAAAACTGTTTTTT. The J gene is TRBJ1-4, the V gene TRBV12-3 or TRBV12-4; D unresolved. Trimming removed 6 bases at V and 10 bases at J, with 15 bases between. The CDR3 is 13 amino acids.

This clonotype showed up many times. The rearrangement uses TRBV20-1 and TRBJ2-7, with D hard to call. The V end was cut by 2 bases, the J end by 3 bases, with 8 bases between. This CDR3 contains 12 residues. Germline lookup yields CDR1 DFQATT and CDR2 SNEGSKA (reference sequence). The CDR3 DNA is TGCAGTGCTAGACCAGTTATCTACGAGCAGTACTTC. Its protein is CSARPVIYEQYF.

This clonotype showed up many times. This chain uses TRBV5-1 with TRBJ2-5, with 12 bases identical to TRBD2. CDR3 length: 16 amino acids. CDR1 is SGHRS, CDR2 YFSETQ, per germline. With 4 bases clipped from V and 4 bases from J, the junction kept 8 bases outside the gene matches. This CDR3 reads CASSPRGTSGLETQYF. CDR3 nucleotides: TGCGCCAGCAGCCCTCGAGGGACTAGCGGGTTAGAGACCCAGTACTTC.

This clonotype was counted many times. V is TRBV5-4 and J is TRBJ2-3, with D hard to call. This CDR3 spans 13 amino acids. V lost 3 bases, J lost 0 bases, and 5 bases lay in between. Looked up from germline, CDR1 is SGHNT and CDR2 is YYREEE (reference sequence). The CDR3 DNA reads as TGTGCCAGCAGCTCACCTAGCACAGATACGCAGTATTTT. It encodes CASSSPSTDTQYF.

This clonotype has ten or more counts. V is TRBV20-1 and J is TRBJ2-2; no clear D. The V and J ends lost 3 bases and 3 bases respectively, with 5 bases between them. CDR1 is DFQATT and CDR2 is SNEGSKA in the germline V gene (reference sequence). CDR3 size: 12 residues. CDR3 amino acids: CSARTHTGELFF. CDR3 in DNA: TGCAGTGCTAGGACCCACACCGGGGAGCTGTTTTTT.

In regard to this clonotype: Without the conserved terminal phenylalanine or tryptophan, this CDR3 likely stems from a read error. The V and J genes are TRBV5-1 and TRBJ2-7; the match to TRBD1 covers 7 bases. With V trimmed by 4 bases and J by 3 bases, 4 bases remained unmatched. The CDR3 has 13 amino acids. Germline V CDR1 and CDR2: SGHRS, YFSETQ. CDR3 region: CASSTDRDYEQYL. The DNA for the CDR3 is TGCGCCAGCAGCACCGACAGGGACTACGAGCAGTACTTA.

At least ten counts were recorded for this clonotype. The chain has TRBV4-1 and TRBJ2-1, with 9 bases fitting TRBD1. This CDR3 has 16 amino acids. The V gene's germline CDR1 is MGHRA and CDR2 YSYEKL. V shed 0 bases and J 8 bases; nucleotides not matched to a gene: 8. The CDR3 DNA is TGCGCCAGCAGCCAAGATCCGGGACAGGGTAGCGATGAGCAGTTCTTC. As protein: CASSQDPGQGSDEQFF.

The sample holds many counts of this clonotype. The chain is built from TRBV7-6 and TRBJ2-1; possible D gene TRBD2, 6 bases. CDR1 SGHVS and CDR2 FNYEAQ come from the germline V gene. V gave up 4 bases and J gave up 5 bases, with 12 bases separating them. This CDR3 has 14 amino acids. In nucleotides, the CDR3 is TGTGCCAGCAGCTCGGGACTTACCAACAATGAGCAGTTCTTC. Its translation: CASSSGLTNNEQFF.

At least ten counts were recorded for this clonotype. The DNA of the CDR3 is TGTGCCAGCAGCCCCCGGGACAGGGGATCCTACGAGCAGTACTTC. Translating it yields CASSPRDRGSYEQYF. V usage is TRBV7-9 and J usage is TRBJ2-7, with TRBD1 identical over 10 bases. In germline, CDR1 is SEHNR, CDR2 FQNEAQ (reference sequence). The CDR3 is made up of 15 amino acids. The ends lost 5 bases at V and 1 base at J; junction bases unmatched: 5.

Details on this clonotype: The junction departs from germline at one end; a sequencing error may be responsible. The chain carries TRBV30 and TRBJ2-1; D is undetermined. There are 11 residues in the CDR3. Germline CDR1 reads GTSNPN; CDR2 reads SVGIG (reference sequence). The CDR3 DNA sequence: TGTGCCTGGACCTCCGACAATGAGCAGTTCTTC. It translates to CAWTSDNEQFF. The whole variable domain, remainder taken from reference TRBV30 and TRBJ2-1, is SQTIHQWPATLVQPVGSPLSLECTVEGTSNPNLYWYRQAAGRGLQLLFYSVGIGQISSEVPQNLSASRPQDRQFILSSKKLLLSDSGFYLCAWTSDNEQFFGPGTRLTVL.

This clonotype was detected ten times or more. This chain links TRBV2 with TRBJ2-5; 8 nucleotides match TRBD2. Germline CDR1 is SNHLY and CDR2 is FYNNEI. Losses at the gene ends were 6 bases for V and 2 bases for J; bases not matched to a gene: 8. This CDR3 has 15 residues. The CDR3 DNA follows: TGTGCCAGCAGGATGGCGGGGGGAGTGCAAGAGACCCAGTACTTC. It codes for CASRMAGGVQETQYF.

This clonotype occurred many times. This chain links TRBV6-1 with TRBJ1-2, with D hard to call. CDR1 and CDR2 from the germline V gene are MNHNS and SASEGT. This CDR3 spans 17 amino acids. Trimming removed 2 bases from V and 6 bases from J, with 22 bases in between. The CDR3 nucleotides read TGTGCCAGCAGTGAAAGTCTCCGAGGGAAGGTACTAAATGGCTACACCTTC. Translating gives CASSESLRGKVLNGYTF.

This clonotype was seen repeatedly, ten times or more. The chain employs TRBV15 and TRBJ2-3, with TRBD1 matching 7 bases. This CDR3 has 15 amino acids. Per germline, CDR1 LNHNV and CDR2 YYDKDF (reference sequence). After removal of 5 bases from V and 0 bases from J, the junction contained 5 bases not matched to a gene. The DNA of the CDR3 is TGTGCCACCAGCCTTGACAGGGTTAGCACAGATACGCAGTATTTT. It codes for CATSLDRVSTDTQYF. The full variable domain, its missing parts supplied by reference TRBV15 and TRBJ2-3, is DAMVIQNPRYQVTQFGKPVTLSCSQTLNHNVMYWYQQKSSQAPKLLFHYYDKDFNNEADTPDNFQSRRPNTSFCFLDIRSPGLGDTAMYLCATSLDRVSTDTQYFGPGTRLTVL.

This clonotype was recorded at least ten times. The V call is TRBV7-2, the J call TRBJ2-1; D is undetermined. Germline V gene lookup returns CDR1 SGHTA and CDR2 FQGNSA. The ends were cut back, 5 bases at V and 0 bases at J, with 11 bases in the middle. The CDR3 has 15 amino acids. CDR3 sequence reads: CASSLSGASYNEQFF. The CDR3 bases are TGTGCCAGCAGCCTTTCGGGTGCCTCCTACAATGAGCAGTTCTTC.

J is TRBJ2-6 and V is TRBV29-1; perhaps TRBD2 as D (6 bases). The CDR3 runs 14 residues. The germline V and J ends were trimmed by 4 bases and 4 bases, with 11 bases remaining between them. CDR1 is SQVTM, CDR2 ANQGSEA, per germline. CDR3 bases: TGCAGCGTTGGCGTTGCGGGGGGGGCCAACGTCCTGACTTTC. Its protein is CSVGVAGGANVLTF. The variable domain in full, completed from reference TRBV29-1 and TRBJ2-6, reads SAVISQKPSRDICQRGTSLTIQCQVDSQVTMMFWYRQQPGQSLTLIATANQGSEATYESGFVIDKFPISRPNLTFSTLTVSNMSPEDSSIYLCSVGVAGGANVLTFGAGSRLTVL.

In this sample, this clonotype turned up many times. The chain links TRBV7-2 to TRBJ2-3, with 7 positions matching TRBD1. The CDR3 consists of 13 residues. The germline V gene encodes CDR1 SGHTA and CDR2 FQGNSA. With V trimmed by 3 bases and J by 5 bases, 2 bases remained unmatched. CDR3 bases: TGTGCCAGCAGCTTTCACAGGGGAGATACGCAGTATTTT. This encodes CASSFHRGDTQYF.

This clonotype occurred many times. The CDR3 loop is CAWSVSSIRTSGYTF. The CDR3 bases are TGTGCCTGGAGTGTGTCCTCCATCAGGACCAGTGGCTACACCTTC. This chain joins TRBV30 and TRBJ1-2, with D unresolved. The germline gives CDR1 GTSNPN, CDR2 SVGIG (reference sequence). The V end was cut by 0 bases, the J end by 7 bases, with 18 bases between. The CDR3 is 15 residues long. The complete variable domain, with remaining parts taken from reference TRBV30 and TRBJ1-2, reads SQTIHQWPATLVQPVGSPLSLECTVEGTSNPNLYWYRQAAGRGLQLLFYSVGIGQISSEVPQNLSASRPQDRQFILSSKKLLLSDSGFYLCAWSVSSIRTSGYTFGSGTRLTVV.

This clonotype has ten or more counts. CDR3 protein: CASSPAGVYNEQFF. Written as DNA, the CDR3 is TGTGCCAGCAGCCCCGCGGGGGTCTACAATGAGCAGTTCTTC. The chain carries TRBV7-9 and TRBJ2-1, with TRBD2 identical over 7 bases. This CDR3 is 14 amino acids long. CDR1 and CDR2 from the germline V gene are SEHNR and FQNEAQ (reference sequence). V trimming: 5 bases; J trimming: 3 bases; junction bases outside the gene matches: 4.

This clonotype was detected ten times or more. The chain carries TRBV29-1 and TRBJ1-1, with D possibly TRBD1 on 6 matching bases. Germline values: CDR1 SQVTM, CDR2 ANQGSEA. V was clipped by 3 bases and J by 2 bases, with 19 bases between them. The CDR3 covers 16 residues. CDR3 bases: TGCAGCGTTGATAGTGCCGGGGGCGGGAGTAACACTGAAGCTTTCTTT. Protein sequence: CSVDSAGGGSNTEAFF.

The chain couples TRBV28 to TRBJ1-6; D is perhaps TRBD1 (6 bases). Trimming took 7 bases from V and 10 from J, leaving 17 bases between them. Germline CDR1 MDHEN, CDR2 SYDVKM. The CDR3 consists of 14 residues. The CDR3 DNA reads TGTGCCAGCAACCAGGGGTCGCGGGGGTCACCCCTCCACTTT. Translated: CASNQGSRGSPLHF.

This clonotype was counted ten times or more. The V gene is TRBV10-3, the J gene TRBJ1-2; tentative D call: TRBD1 (5 bases). V was shortened by 3 bases and J by 4 bases, with 6 bases between the two germline ends. The CDR3 is made up of 12 amino acids. Germline values: CDR1 ENHRY, CDR2 SYGVKD. Here the CDR3 reads CAISEDSYGYTF. CDR3 DNA sequence: TGTGCCATCAGTGAAGACAGCTATGGCTACACCTTC.

This clonotype showed up just a few times. V usage is TRBV19 and J usage is TRBJ1-5, with D maybe TRBD1 (6 bases). Trimming pared 3 bases from V and 7 bases from J, leaving 16 bases between. The CDR3 sequence is 15 residues long. CDR1 is LNHDA and CDR2 is SQIVND in the germline V gene (reference sequence). Written as DNA, the CDR3 is TGTGCCAGTAGTATGGCCACAGGGTTAGAACAGCCCCAGCATTTT. It encodes CASSMATGLEQPQHF.